This TCR beta chain is drawn from a study of T-cell reconstitution after alpha-beta-depleted transplantation in children. Germline lookup yields CDR1 SSHAT and CDR2 FNYEAQ (reference sequence). Trimming left V 5 bases short and J 5 bases short, with 9 bases between. The CDR3 length is 13 residues. Unique molecular identifiers tagged the TCRbeta library. TCRdb reanalysed the PCR reads using MiXCR and keeps one entry per CDR3 protein. The table shows almost 600,000 distinct CDR3 sequences, with roughly 27% occurring only once. Worth noting for this clonotype: What it binds is unknown.

Points from the study as a whole: Surviving recipient cells, namely T cells and thymic progenitors, were the source of high day-60 TCRbeta diversity in some patients. The main origin of T-cell counts and diversity one year after transplant was newly produced T cells. Reports say that about two months after transplant, the alpha-beta T cells came out of several hundred graft clones that had expanded.

The genes are TRBV7-7 and TRBJ2-2; D gene ambiguous. The material sequenced was PBMCs, taken before TCRalphabeta/CD19-depleted stem cell transplant. The TCR comes from a boy younger than two with Wiskott-Aldrich syndrome, due to receive a stem cell transplant. The DNA of the CDR3 is TGTGCCAGCAGCCACCCCGGGACCGGGGAGCTGTTTTTT. Its protein is CASSHPGTGELFF.